This T cell receptor beta chain was identified in a study of response to subunit inactivated influenza vaccine. This clonotype has a handful of counts. The target antigen is unknown. TCRdb recomputed calls from the RT-PCR reads with MiXCR, one row per CDR3 protein. This table has hundreds of thousands of distinct CDR3 sequences, about 8% appearing once. Germline V CDR1 and CDR2: LGHNA, YNFKEQ. With 0 bases clipped from V and 10 bases from J, the junction kept 5 bases outside the gene matches. This CDR3 spans 13 amino acids. Regarding the study as a whole: Authors suggested that a seasonal influenza vaccination recruits few new T cells each time.

This sequence originates from a man between 50 and 75 years old who received an inactivated influenza vaccine. Sample: PBMCs from blood, taken around 2 years after vaccination. V is TRBV4-2 and J is TRBJ1-1; TRBD1 matches 7 bases. The CDR3 bases are TGTGCCAGCAGCCAAGACAGGGGGGGGTTAGCTTTCTTT. It codes for CASSQDRGGLAFF.